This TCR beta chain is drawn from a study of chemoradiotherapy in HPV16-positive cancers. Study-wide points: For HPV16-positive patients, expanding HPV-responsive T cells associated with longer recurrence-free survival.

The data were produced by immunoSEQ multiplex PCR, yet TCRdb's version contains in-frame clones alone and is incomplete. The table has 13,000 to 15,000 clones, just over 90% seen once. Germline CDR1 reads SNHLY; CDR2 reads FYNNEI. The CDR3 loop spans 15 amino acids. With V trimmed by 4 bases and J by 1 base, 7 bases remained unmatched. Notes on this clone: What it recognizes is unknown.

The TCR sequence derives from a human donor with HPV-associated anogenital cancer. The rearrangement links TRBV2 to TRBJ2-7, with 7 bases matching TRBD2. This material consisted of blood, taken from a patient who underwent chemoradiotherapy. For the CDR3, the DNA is TGTGCCAGCAGTGCCCTCTCGGGGGGTTCCTACGAGCAGTACTTC. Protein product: CASSALSGGSYEQYF.